Below, 30 T cell receptor beta chains from the same sample are listed, as sequenced in a study of identical twins. TCRdb analysed the 5' RACE reads with MiXCR anew, one entry per CDR3 protein. Among just over 450,000 distinct CDR3 sequences, 12% to 15% were seen once, and the ten largest hold about 0.52%. These data were also reused for a study on yellow fever vaccine responses in identical twins.

Sequenced material: CD4+ T cells sorted from blood. Receptor source: a woman aged 18 to 35 in good health.

The rearrangement links TRBV15 to TRBJ2-7; D possibly corresponds to TRBD2 (5 bases). Germline V gene sequence: CDR1 LNHNV, CDR2 YYDKDF (reference sequence). V was cut by 4 bases and J by 7 bases, with 8 bases left in between. The CDR3 runs 11 residues. For the CDR3, the DNA is TGTGCCACCAGCATTGAGGGAGAGCAGTACTTC. Residues: CATSIEGEQYF.

This clonotype was picked up a small number of times. The chain has TRBV3-1 and TRBJ1-5; no definite D call. Germline V gene lookup returns CDR1 LGHDT and CDR2 YNNKEL (reference sequence). The CDR3 has 14 residues. The V end was cut by 0 bases, the J end by 3 bases, with 6 bases between. CDR3 sequence (DNA): TGTGCCAGCAGCCAAGACCTGGTCAATCAGCCCCAGCATTTT. The encoded protein is CASSQDLVNQPQHF.

This clonotype was picked up a small number of times. CDR3 amino acids: CASSLLTSGSTDTQYF. CDR3 DNA: TGTGCCAGCAGTCTACTGACTAGCGGAAGCACAGATACGCAGTATTTT. This chain joins TRBV2 and TRBJ2-3; 9 positions match TRBD2. This CDR3 contains 16 residues. The germline gives CDR1 SNHLY, CDR2 FYNNEI. With 5 bases clipped from V and 0 bases from J, the junction kept 6 bases outside the gene matches. Full variable domain (rest looked up from reference TRBV2 and TRBJ2-3): EPEVTQTPSHQVTQMGQEVILRCVPISNHLYFYWYRQILGQKVEFLVSFYNNEISEKSEIFDDQFSVERPDGSNFTLKIRSTKLEDSAMYFCASSLLTSGSTDTQYFGPGTRLTVL.

This clonotype turned up a few times. The chain links TRBV15 to TRBJ2-1, with 7 positions matching TRBD2. Germline trimming cut 0 bases from V and 3 bases from J; bases unmatched to any gene: 5. Germline loops: CDR1 LNHNV, CDR2 YYDKDF (reference sequence). This CDR3 spans 16 amino acids. CDR3 region: CATSRDDGRNYNEQFF. The CDR3 coding sequence is TGTGCCACCAGCAGAGATGACGGGAGGAACTACAATGAGCAGTTCTTC.

This clonotype was detected once. The chain links TRBV5-5 to TRBJ2-7; tentatively, D is TRBD1 or TRBD2 (5 bases each). V lost 4 bases and J lost 2, with 16 bases in between. The CDR3 sequence is 15 residues long. The V gene's germline CDR1 is SGHKS and CDR2 YYEKEE (reference sequence). As DNA, the CDR3 is TGTGCCAGCAGCCCCATAGTGGGACCGCCCTACGAGCAGTACTTC. Translating it yields CASSPIVGPPYEQYF.

At least ten counts were recorded for this clonotype. This sequence joins TRBV15 and TRBJ2-2; perhaps TRBD2 as D (6 bases). Trimming stripped 3 bases from V and 4 bases from J, with 12 bases between. The CDR3 is made up of 15 amino acids. Germline V gene data show CDR1 as LNHNV and CDR2 as YYDKDF (reference sequence). CDR3 bases: TGTGCCACCAGCAGCAGGACCGGGGGCACCGGGGAGCTGTTTTTT. Amino acid sequence: CATSSRTGGTGELFF.

Worth noting for this clonotype: With a much larger clone just one base away, this may be a read error. The gene calls are TRBV24-1 and TRBJ2-5, with 10 bases matching TRBD1. The CDR3 has 15 amino acids. Germline V lookup: CDR1 KGHDR, CDR2 SFDVKD. This CDR3 reads CATSVSDRGRENQYF. For the CDR3, the DNA is TGTGCCACCAGCGTTTCTGACAGGGGGCGAGAGAACCAGTACTTC.

In its sample, this clonotype was seen a few times. The chain uses TRBV20-1 and TRBJ2-7, with 12 bases fitting TRBD2. This CDR3 region has 14 residues. CDR1 DFQATT and CDR2 SNEGSKA come from the germline V gene (reference sequence). V lost 3 bases, J lost 6 bases, and 6 bases stayed unmatched. CDR3 nucleotides: TGCAGTGCTAGTTCGAGACTAGCGGGAGTCGAGCAGTACTTC. The encoded protein is CSASSRLAGVEQYF.

This clonotype has just a few counts. The chain carries TRBV9 and TRBJ2-3, with 7 bases matching TRBD1. This CDR3 is 17 amino acids long. Losses at the gene ends were 0 bases for V and 1 base for J; bases not matched to a gene: 8. Germline CDR1 and CDR2: SGDLS and YYNGEE. CDR3 coding DNA: TGTGCCAGCAGCGTAGCTCCGCAGGGGGTTGGCACAGATACGCAGTATTTT. Its translation: CASSVAPQGVGTDTQYF. Variable domain in full (rest from reference TRBV9 and TRBJ2-3): DSGVTQTPKHLITATGQRVTLRCSPRSGDLSVYWYQQSLDQGLQFLIQYYNGEERAKGNILERFSAQQFPDLHSELNLSSLELGDSALYFCASSVAPQGVGTDTQYFGPGTRLTVL.

The chain has TRBV20-1 and TRBJ2-3, with 7 positions matching TRBD2. In germline, CDR1 is DFQATT, CDR2 SNEGSKA (reference sequence). Germline trimming cut 0 bases from V and 2 bases from J; bases unmatched to any gene: 8. This CDR3 is built from 16 residues. The CDR3 reads CSARDRTRLFTDTQYF. The CDR3 DNA reads TGCAGTGCTAGAGATCGGACTAGGCTATTCACAGATACGCAGTATTTT.

The CDR3: CSVRPFPTDTQYF. The CDR3 DNA follows: TGCAGCGTACGGCCTTTCCCCACAGATACGCAGTATTTT. This chain joins TRBV29-1 and TRBJ2-3; D unresolved. CDR3 length: 13 amino acids. Germline V gene sequence: CDR1 SQVTM, CDR2 ANQGSEA. Trimming removed 6 bases from V and 2 bases from J, with 12 bases in between.

The chain uses TRBV29-1 and TRBJ1-1; D gene ambiguous. The V end was cut by 7 bases, the J end by 3 bases, with 12 bases between. Germline-derived CDR1 and CDR2 are SQVTM and ANQGSEA. The CDR3 covers 12 residues. CDR3 nucleotides: TGCAGCGGTGGGGAGGAGGACACTGAAGCTTTCTTT. The encoded protein is CSGGEEDTEAFF.

J is TRBJ1-2 and V is TRBV27; TRBD1 aligns across 9 bases. Per germline, CDR1 MNHEY and CDR2 SMNVEV (reference sequence). The J segment lost 4 bases and the V segment lost 5 bases, leaving 17 bases of the junction unmatched. This CDR3 is built from 18 residues. The CDR3 protein is CASSHQGTGIDSSYGYTF. The CDR3 bases are TGTGCCAGCAGTCACCAAGGGACAGGGATCGACAGTAGCTATGGCTACACCTTC.

This clonotype has ten or more counts. This sequence joins TRBV20-1 and TRBJ2-5, with D possibly being TRBD1 (5 bases). The CDR3 loop spans 12 amino acids. V was cut by 2 bases and J by 5 bases, with 9 bases left in between. The germline CDR1 and CDR2 sequences are DFQATT and SNEGSKA (reference sequence). The CDR3, as DNA: TGCAGTGCTAGATCGGCAGGGGAGACCCAGTACTTC. Protein: CSARSAGETQYF.

This clonotype was seen ten or more times. This chain uses TRBV5-5 with TRBJ2-7, with 12 bases matching TRBD2. The germline gives CDR1 SGHKS, CDR2 YYEKEE (reference sequence). This CDR3 region has 15 residues. The J segment lost 2 bases and the V segment lost 2 bases, leaving 2 bases of the junction unmatched. This chain's CDR3 is CASSFGLAGTYEQYF. The CDR3 bases are TGTGCCAGCAGCTTCGGACTAGCGGGGACCTACGAGCAGTACTTC.

This clonotype was picked up a small number of times. The chain joins TRBV29-1 to TRBJ2-5; TRBD2 is a possible D gene (6 bases). The CDR3 contains 12 residues. Germline CDR1 reads SQVTM; CDR2 reads ANQGSEA. Trimming removed 8 bases from V and 5 bases from J, with 15 bases in between. The CDR3 DNA reads as TGCAGCTCGGGGGATTCGGGTGAGACCCAGTACTTC. Translated: CSSGDSGETQYF.

The table lists this clonotype with a few counts. The rearrangement joins TRBV20-1 to TRBJ2-7; maybe TRBD1 (5 bases). The germline V gene encodes CDR1 DFQATT and CDR2 SNEGSKA (reference sequence). The ends were cut back, 2 bases at V and 0 bases at J, with 14 bases in the middle. CDR3 length: 15 residues. CDR3 coding DNA: TGCAGTGCTAGAAGGCAGGGTATCTTCTCCTACGAGCAGTACTTC. Its translation is CSARRQGIFSYEQYF.

The chain has TRBV7-2 and TRBJ2-7; D call uncertain. Trimming took off 4 bases at V and 7 bases at J, with 11 bases between the two ends. Germline CDR1 SGHTA, CDR2 FQGNSA. This CDR3 contains 12 residues. The CDR3, as DNA: TGTGCCAGCAGCTCACCTATGAGGGAGCAGTACTTC. Its translation is CASSSPMREQYF. Complete variable domain (other parts from reference TRBV7-2 and TRBJ2-7): GAGVSQSPSNKVTEKGKDVELRCDPISGHTALYWYRQSLGQGLEFLIYFQGNSAPDKSGLPSDRFSAERTGGSVSTLTIQRTQQEDSAVYLCASSSPMREQYFGPGTRLTVT.

The V call is TRBV2, the J call TRBJ1-2; D call uncertain. The CDR3 spans 13 residues. Per germline, CDR1 SNHLY and CDR2 FYNNEI. V was pared by 5 bases and J by 7 bases, with 14 bases between. The CDR3 is CASSRQNTGGYTF. The CDR3 nucleotides read TGTGCCAGCAGTCGGCAGAACACGGGTGGCTACACCTTC.

CDR3 sequence (DNA): TGCGCCAGCAGCCAAGAGGCTACTAGCGGAGAGACCCAGTACTTC. Translation: CASSQEATSGETQYF. This rearrangement joins TRBV4-1 to TRBJ2-5; 8 bases are shared with TRBD2. Germline lookup yields CDR1 MGHRA and CDR2 YSYEKL. This CDR3 contains 15 residues. Trimming took 0 bases from V and 4 from J; bases not matched to a gene: 4.

This clonotype was found a few times. The V and J genes are TRBV28 and TRBJ2-7; no firm D call. Looked up from germline, CDR1 is MDHEN and CDR2 is SYDVKM. V dropped 5 bases and J dropped 6 bases, with 17 bases sitting between them. The CDR3 runs to 14 residues. The CDR3 sequence is CASSTFDRATEQYF. Here the CDR3 DNA reads TGTGCCAGCAGTACTTTCGACCGGGCCACCGAGCAGTACTTC. Full variable domain (remainder filled in from reference TRBV28 and TRBJ2-7): DVKVTQSSRYLVKRTGEKVFLECVQDMDHENMFWYRQDPGLGLRLIYFSYDVKMKEKGDIPEGYSVSREKKERFSLILESASTNQTSMYLCASSTFDRATEQYFGPGTRLTVT.

There are many counts of this clonotype. This chain connects TRBV12-3 or TRBV12-4 to TRBJ2-3; 9 nucleotides agree with TRBD2. V shed 6 bases and J 3 bases; nucleotides not matched to a gene: 4. The CDR3 extends over 14 amino acids. DNA of the CDR3: TGTGCCAGCAGGAAAGCGGGAGGAACAGATACGCAGTATTTT. Translation gives CASRKAGGTDTQYF.

The genes are TRBV28 and TRBJ2-1; 14 bases are a match to TRBD2. The germline V gene encodes CDR1 MDHEN and CDR2 SYDVKM. This CDR3 region has 20 residues. After removal of 5 bases from V and 2 bases from J, the junction contained 14 bases not matched to a gene. CDR3: CASSQDTGTSGRLPYNEQFF. The CDR3 DNA sequence: TGTGCCAGCAGTCAAGACACCGGGACTAGCGGGAGACTTCCCTACAATGAGCAGTTCTTC. The whole variable domain, remainder taken from reference TRBV28 and TRBJ2-1, is DVKVTQSSRYLVKRTGEKVFLECVQDMDHENMFWYRQDPGLGLRLIYFSYDVKMKEKGDIPEGYSVSREKKERFSLILESASTNQTSMYLCASSQDTGTSGRLPYNEQFFGPGTRLTVL.

This chain connects TRBV30 to TRBJ2-1; a possible D gene is TRBD1 (6 bases). V was clipped by 2 bases and J by 6 bases, with 17 bases between them. Germline-derived CDR1 and CDR2 are GTSNPN and SVGIG (reference sequence). The CDR3 has 15 amino acids. The CDR3 spells CAWSPSRSGVNEQFF. CDR3 DNA sequence: TGTGCCTGGAGTCCTTCCCGGTCAGGGGTCAATGAGCAGTTCTTC. Drawing the rest from reference TRBV30 and TRBJ2-1, the complete variable domain is SQTIHQWPATLVQPVGSPLSLECTVEGTSNPNLYWYRQAAGRGLQLLFYSVGIGQISSEVPQNLSASRPQDRQFILSSKKLLLSDSGFYLCAWSPSRSGVNEQFFGPGTRLTVL.

J is TRBJ1-2 and V is TRBV25-1; tentatively, D is TRBD1 (6 bases). The ends were cut back, 3 bases at V and 8 bases at J, with 13 bases in the middle. CDR1 and CDR2 from the germline V gene are MGHDK and SYGVNS. CDR3 size: 13 residues. For the CDR3, the DNA is TGTGCCAGCAGTGACCCGGGACAAGGAGGCTACACCTTC. Protein product: CASSDPGQGGYTF.

This clonotype came up a few times. The genes are TRBV15 and TRBJ2-3, with D possibly TRBD2 on 7 matching bases. CDR1 LNHNV and CDR2 YYDKDF come from the germline V gene (reference sequence). This CDR3 region has 16 residues. V lost 0 bases, J lost 6 bases, and 16 bases lay in between. The CDR3 loop is CATSRDRGAVVDTQYF. The DNA for the CDR3 is TGTGCCACCAGCAGAGATCGGGGGGCGGTCGTGGATACGCAGTATTTT.

The CDR3 loop is CASSVLAGVNTGELFF. CDR3 coding DNA: TGTGCCAGCAGTGTACTAGCGGGGGTTAACACCGGGGAGCTGTTTTTT. The gene calls are TRBV12-3 or TRBV12-4 and TRBJ2-2, with TRBD2 matching over 11 bases. There are 16 residues in the CDR3. J was trimmed by 2 bases and V by 5 bases; bases with no gene match: 4.

The rearrangement joins TRBV10-3 to TRBJ2-7; 7 bases align to TRBD1. J gave up 0 bases and V 7 bases, and 3 bases lay outside the gene matches. The CDR3 spans 13 residues. CDR1 is ENHRY, CDR2 SYGVKD, per germline. CDR3: CAITPGGSYEQYF. The DNA of the CDR3 is TGTGCCATCACCCCAGGGGGCTCCTACGAGCAGTACTTC.

The table lists this clonotype with a few counts. This rearrangement joins TRBV7-6 to TRBJ2-5; 9 nucleotides match TRBD2. Unmatched junction bases numbered 11, after V lost 1 base and J lost 5 bases. CDR3 length equals 17 residues. CDR1 is SGHVS and CDR2 is FNYEAQ in the germline V gene. The CDR3 nucleotides are TGTGCCAGCAGCTTAGGAGGGGGGGGAGGACTAGCGGAGACCCAGTACTTC. This translates into CASSLGGGGGLAETQYF.

The rearrangement uses TRBV5-1 and TRBJ2-5, with a possible D match to TRBD2 (6 bases). The CDR3 is 13 amino acids. Trimming took off 5 bases at V and 2 bases at J, with 10 bases between the two ends. Per the germline V gene, CDR1 is SGHRS and CDR2 is YFSETQ. CDR3 protein: CASSGAGQETQYF. The CDR3 bases are TGCGCCAGCAGTGGGGCGGGACAAGAGACCCAGTACTTC.